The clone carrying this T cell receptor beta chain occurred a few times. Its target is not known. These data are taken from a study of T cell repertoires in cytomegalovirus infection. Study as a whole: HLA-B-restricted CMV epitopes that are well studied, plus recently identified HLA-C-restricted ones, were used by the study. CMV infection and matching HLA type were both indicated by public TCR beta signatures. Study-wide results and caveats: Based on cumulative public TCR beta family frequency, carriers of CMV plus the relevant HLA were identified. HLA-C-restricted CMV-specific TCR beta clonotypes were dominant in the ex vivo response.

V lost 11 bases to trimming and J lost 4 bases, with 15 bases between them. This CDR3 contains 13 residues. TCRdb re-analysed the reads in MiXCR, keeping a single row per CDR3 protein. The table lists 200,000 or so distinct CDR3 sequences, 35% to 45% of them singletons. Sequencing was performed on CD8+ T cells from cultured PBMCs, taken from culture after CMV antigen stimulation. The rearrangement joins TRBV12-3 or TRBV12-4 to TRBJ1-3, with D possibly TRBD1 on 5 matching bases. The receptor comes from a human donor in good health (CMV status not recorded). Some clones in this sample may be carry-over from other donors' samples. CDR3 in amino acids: CAGGVLSGNTIYF. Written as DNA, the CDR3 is TGTGCCGGGGGTGTACTTTCCGGAAACACCATATATTTT.